This TCR beta chain was sequenced in a study of CD8 T cells in ankylosing spondylitis. Overall study results and limits: Researchers reportedly found disease-linked clones significantly enriched in matched ankylosing spondylitis synovial fluid. Reports of some motif variants in reactive arthritis synovial fluid and blood predate this one. With a CD8+ phenotype, disease-linked clones were relatively rare in peripheral blood. A motif in TCR beta, a set of about eight highly homologous variants, appeared characteristic of ankylosing spondylitis blood.

On this clonotype itself: Its antigen is still unknown.

A quantitative 5'-RACE method, one with molecular barcodes, was used to make TCR beta libraries. TCRdb re-derived calls from the 5' RACE reads in MiXCR, one entry per CDR3 protein. The sample has 130,000 or so distinct CDR3 sequences; under 20% are singletons. Germline CDR1 and CDR2: MNHNY and SVGAGI (reference sequence). Trimming cost V 6 bases and J 0 bases, with 8 bases left between them. The CDR3 has 13 residues. The rearrangement links TRBV6-6 to TRBJ2-5; the D is unclear. Sequenced material: blood, either unsorted or a sorted T cell fraction (not recorded which). The receptor's source is a male donor with ankylosing spondylitis. DNA for the CDR3: TGTGCCAGCAGAGCAGACTACCAAGAGACCCAGTACTTC. Protein product: CASRADYQETQYF.